This entry concerns a single T cell receptor beta chain. Its antigen is unknown. The data derive from a study of response to subunit inactivated influenza vaccine. TCRdb passed the RT-PCR reads through MiXCR, listing each CDR3 protein once. This sample carries over 750,000 distinct CDR3 sequences, about 20% of them seen once, and the ten largest clones take more than 8.5%. Study-wide results and caveats: Only a handful of new T cells, the authors suggested, are recruited with each seasonal influenza vaccination.

The sequenced sample was PBMCs from blood, obtained more than 4 days after vaccination. The receptor comes from a man aged 45-65 years who received an inactivated influenza vaccine.

The CDR3, as DNA: TGTGCCAGCAGCTTAGATTCCGGGGGTGGCTACACCTTC. This encodes CASSLDSGGGYTF. V usage is TRBV11-2 and J usage is TRBJ1-2; D may be TRBD1 (5 bases). Germline CDR1 reads SGHAT; CDR2 reads FQNNGV. Trimming shortened V by 0 bases and J by 7 bases, and 9 bases separated the two germline ends. The CDR3 is 13 amino acids.